This T cell receptor (beta chain) comes out of a study of shared clonotypes between healthy human individuals. Libraries were prepared by immunoSEQ multiplex PCR; TCRdb keeps only in-frame clonotypes and omits some of them. The sample consists of about 2.4 million clones, 80% to 95% of them appearing once. The CDR3 contains 14 residues. Germline V gives CDR1 LNHNV, CDR2 YYDKDF (reference sequence). J gave up 7 bases and V 3 bases, and 5 bases lay outside the gene matches. Sequencing was performed on naive CD4+ T cells from PBMCs. Subset indicated: CD45RA+ positively selected. J is TRBJ2-1 and V is TRBV15; 8 bases line up with TRBD1. The sequence derives from a man between 18 and 29 years old in good health. Some clones in this sample may be carry-over from other donors' samples. DNA for the CDR3: TGTGCCACCAGCAGCGGACAGGGTGTGAATGAGCAGTTCTTC. It codes for CATSSGQGVNEQFF. Together with reference TRBV15 and TRBJ2-1, the CDR3 gives the full variable domain: DAMVIQNPRYQVTQFGKPVTLSCSQTLNHNVMYWYQQKSSQAPKLLFHYYDKDFNNEADTPDNFQSRRPNTSFCFLDIRSPGLGDTAMYLCATSSGQGVNEQFFGPGTRLTVL.